This TCR beta chain was identified in a study of shared clonotypes between healthy human individuals. Study-level findings and limits: A limitation of the genetic and exposure-history diversity represented arose from few donors.

Comments on this clone: As yet, its antigen is unknown.

Clones were sequenced by immunoSEQ multiplex PCR, and TCRdb holds only the in-frame ones, with some missing. This table has around 95,000 clones, over 40% appearing once. This TCR came from a woman aged 40 to 50 in good health. Some clones in this sample may be carry-over from other donors' samples. Sequencing was carried out using PBMCs.

Here the CDR3 reads CASSSPGLYEQYF. CDR3 nucleotide sequence: TGTGCCAGCAGCTCTCCGGGACTCTACGAGCAGTACTTC. The V and J genes are TRBV7-3 and TRBJ2-7, with D perhaps matching TRBD2 (6 bases). Trimming shortened V by 4 bases and J by 3 bases, and 10 bases separated the two germline ends. The CDR3 has 13 amino acids. CDR1 and CDR2 from the germline V gene are SGHTA and FQGTGA. Full variable domain (missing parts from reference TRBV7-3 and TRBJ2-7): GAGVSQTPSNKVTEKGKYVELRCDPISGHTALYWYRQSLGQGPEFLIYFQGTGAADDSGLPNDRFFAVRPEGSVSTLKIQRTERGDSAVYLCASSSPGLYEQYFGPGTRLTVT.